A single sample gave rise to the 31 T cell receptor beta chains below, sequenced in a study of cytomegalovirus exposure and HLA in healthy donors. Some clones are missing from TCRdb's copy, which holds only in-frame ones; the method was immunoSEQ multiplex PCR. The sample carries roughly 100,000 clones, about 88% recorded once. Sequencing was done on a sample of PBMCs. These receptors all stem from a woman between 18 and 29 years old in good health and CMV-seropositive.

The CDR3 coding sequence is TGTGCCAGCAGCGAGGGCCTTGACAGGGAATCGGCTTTCTTT. It translates to CASSEGLDRESAFF. The rearrangement uses TRBV9 and TRBJ1-1; 7 bases are shared with TRBD1. There are 14 residues in the CDR3. The trim removed 3 bases at V and 11 bases at J, leaving 13 bases unmatched. Germline values: CDR1 SGDLS, CDR2 YYNGEE.

The J gene is TRBJ1-1, the V gene TRBV19; D is undetermined. Germline V lookup: CDR1 LNHDA, CDR2 SQIVND (reference sequence). CDR3 length: 12 amino acids. Between the trimmed V and J ends, which lost 7 bases and 7 bases, there was a span of 13 bases. CDR3: CASKHSGSEAFF. The CDR3 DNA is TGTGCCAGTAAACACAGCGGTAGTGAAGCTTTCTTT.

The V gene is TRBV4-1, the J gene TRBJ2-5, with 9 bases identical to TRBD1. The CDR3 covers 15 residues. Per germline, CDR1 MGHRA and CDR2 YSYEKL. J was trimmed by 5 bases and V by 1 base; bases with no gene match: 5. The CDR3 DNA reads as TGCGCCAGCAGCCAAGTAGGGACAGGGATGGAGACCCAGTACTTC. Encoded protein: CASSQVGTGMETQYF.

This chain joins TRBV7-9 and TRBJ2-7; 9 bases agree with TRBD1. Germline V lookup: CDR1 SEHNR, CDR2 FQNEAQ (reference sequence). Trimming at V came to 5 bases and at J to 4 bases, leaving 9 bases not matched to a gene. The CDR3 is 15 residues long. The CDR3 region is CASSIGQGNSYEQYF. Written as DNA, the CDR3 is TGTGCCAGCAGCATCGGACAGGGGAATTCGTACGAGCAGTACTTC.

The gene calls are TRBV5-1 and TRBJ1-4; 12 positions match TRBD1. The CDR3 has 18 amino acids. Germline loops: CDR1 SGHRS, CDR2 YFSETQ. Losses at the gene ends were 4 bases for V and 7 bases for J; bases not matched to a gene: 14. The CDR3 region is CASSLVPRGQGAGEKLFF. The CDR3 DNA reads as TGCGCCAGCAGCCTCGTCCCTCGGGGACAGGGGGCTGGTGAAAAACTGTTTTTT.

This sequence joins TRBV6-6 and TRBJ1-5; D perhaps matches TRBD1 (5 bases). V lost 6 bases, J lost 5 bases, and 8 bases lay in between. Germline V gene data show CDR1 as MNHNY and CDR2 as SVGAGI (reference sequence). This CDR3 comprises 12 residues. The CDR3 is CASSPGHQPQHF. For the CDR3, the DNA is TGTGCCAGCAGCCCAGGGCATCAGCCCCAGCATTTT.

The V gene is TRBV2, the J gene TRBJ1-4; D remains unclear. The V end lost 6 bases, the J end lost 7 bases, and 15 bases lay between the germline ends. The CDR3 contains 14 residues. In germline, CDR1 is SNHLY, CDR2 FYNNEI. CDR3 loop: CASSATRLGEKLFF. DNA for the CDR3: TGTGCCAGCAGCGCGACTCGCCTTGGTGAAAAACTGTTTTTT.

A word on this clone: This specimen includes other DNA sequences encoding the same CDR3. The J gene is TRBJ2-3, the V gene TRBV5-6, with 7 bases aligning to TRBD2. Germline V gene sequence: CDR1 SGHDT, CDR2 YYEEEE. This CDR3 is built from 15 residues. J was trimmed by 1 base and V by 1 base; bases with no gene match: 3. CDR3 region: CASSLLAGGTDTQYF. Written as DNA, the CDR3 is TGTGCCAGCAGCTTGTTGGCGGGGGGCACAGATACGCAGTATTTT.

In this sample, this clone turned up once. This chain links TRBV4-2 with TRBJ2-7; D is possibly TRBD1 (6 bases). V was pared by 3 bases and J by 2 bases, with 17 bases between. Per germline, CDR1 LGHNA and CDR2 YNFKEQ. CDR3 size: 16 residues. CDR3 sequence reads: CASSQGAVSLTYEQYF. CDR3 nucleotide sequence: TGTGCCAGCAGCCAGGGGGCGGTTTCCCTTACCTACGAGCAGTACTTC.

This clone was seen just once. The CDR3 loop is CASSFLGANYGYTF. The CDR3 DNA reads as TGTGCCAGCAGCTTTTTAGGGGCTAACTATGGCTACACCTTC. The chain employs TRBV7-8 and TRBJ1-2; tentatively, D is TRBD1 (5 bases). This CDR3 is built from 14 residues. The V end was cut by 3 bases, the J end by 0 bases, with 8 bases between. CDR1 is SGHVS, CDR2 FQNEAQ, per germline.

J is TRBJ2-3 and V is TRBV7-3; D gene uncertain. The V gene lost 5 bases and the J gene lost 8 bases, with 14 bases spanning the gap. There are 13 residues in the CDR3. CDR1 is SGHTA and CDR2 is FQGTGA in the germline V gene. This CDR3 is CASSATQGGTQYF. CDR3 in DNA: TGTGCCAGCAGCGCCACCCAAGGCGGTACGCAGTATTTT.

The gene calls are TRBV9 and TRBJ1-2; 9 nucleotides agree with TRBD1. The CDR3 has 15 amino acids. J lost 2 bases, V lost 0 bases, and 2 bases had no gene match. The germline CDR1 and CDR2 sequences are SGDLS and YYNGEE. DNA of the CDR3: TGTGCCAGCAGCGTAGAGACAGGGGGAAACTATGGCTACACCTTC. It yields the protein CASSVETGGNYGYTF.

This clone was recorded only once. This rearrangement joins TRBV4-1 to TRBJ2-7; the match to TRBD2 covers 8 bases. Germline loops: CDR1 MGHRA, CDR2 YSYEKL. Trimming removed 1 base from V and 1 base from J; junction bases left unmatched: 6. This CDR3 spans 16 amino acids. CDR3 DNA sequence: TGCGCCAGCAGCCAAGGGTCTAGCGGGTGGTCCTACGAGCAGTACTTC. This encodes CASSQGSSGWSYEQYF.

The rearrangement links TRBV28 to TRBJ2-7, with D perhaps TRBD2 (5 bases). The V gene lost 2 bases and the J gene lost 1 base, with 9 bases spanning the gap. This CDR3 has 14 residues. Germline loops: CDR1 MDHEN, CDR2 SYDVKM. In DNA form, the CDR3 reads TGTGCCAGCAGTTTAGGCGGGCTGTCCTACGAGCAGTACTTC. This encodes CASSLGGLSYEQYF. Variable domain in full (rest from reference TRBV28 and TRBJ2-7): DVKVTQSSRYLVKRTGEKVFLECVQDMDHENMFWYRQDPGLGLRLIYFSYDVKMKEKGDIPEGYSVSREKKERFSLILESASTNQTSMYLCASSLGGLSYEQYFGPGTRLTVT.

The chain couples TRBV11-3 to TRBJ1-4; D is possibly TRBD1 (6 bases). V was shortened by 4 bases and J by 8 bases, with 17 bases between the two germline ends. The CDR3 covers 15 residues. In germline, CDR1 is SGHNT, CDR2 YENEEA. The CDR3, as DNA: TGTGCCAGCAGCTCGACCGGGGGGGCTGGGGAAAAACTGTTTTTT. Residues: CASSSTGGAGEKLFF. Looking up the rest from reference TRBV11-3 and TRBJ1-4 gives the full variable domain: EAGVVQSPRYKIIEKKQPVAFWCNPISGHNTLYWYLQNLGQGPELLIRYENEEAVDDSQLPKDRFSAERLKGVDSTLKIQPAELGDSAVYLCASSSTGGAGEKLFFGSGTQLSVL.

CDR3 amino acids: CASSFSVGTATYEQYF. The CDR3 DNA is TGCGCCAGCAGCTTCAGTGTTGGGACAGCTACCTACGAGCAGTACTTC. This chain uses TRBV5-1 with TRBJ2-7, with 7 bases identical to TRBD1. From germline, CDR1 is SGHRS and CDR2 YFSETQ. The CDR3 has 16 residues. Losses at the gene ends were 2 bases for V and 2 bases for J; bases not matched to a gene: 10.

The V and J genes are TRBV4-1 and TRBJ1-4; 7 bases agree with TRBD1. Germline loops: CDR1 MGHRA, CDR2 YSYEKL. The J segment lost 4 bases and the V segment lost 5 bases, leaving 13 bases of the junction unmatched. This CDR3 has 17 residues. The CDR3 nucleotides are TGCGCCAGCAGCTCATGGAGTACAGGGGCCGGTAATGAAAAACTGTTTTTT. It translates to CASSSWSTGAGNEKLFF.

J is TRBJ2-7 and V is TRBV5-5, with TRBD1 as a possible D gene (5 bases). Germline loops: CDR1 SGHKS, CDR2 YYEKEE (reference sequence). V was pared by 0 bases and J by 3 bases, with 13 bases between. The CDR3 loop spans 15 amino acids. In DNA, the CDR3 is TGTGCCAGCAGCTTGGTTCAGGGCAACTTCTACGAGCAGTACTTC. It yields the protein CASSLVQGNFYEQYF.

The rearrangement links TRBV29-1 to TRBJ1-1, with D perhaps TRBD1 (5 bases). The CDR3 totals 16 residues. Trimming shortened V by 3 bases and J by 9 bases, and 26 bases separated the two germline ends. The germline CDR1 and CDR2 sequences are SQVTM and ANQGSEA. This CDR3 is CSVESGGFEGFIQAFF. In DNA form, the CDR3 reads TGCAGCGTTGAGTCGGGGGGGTTTGAGGGATTCATCCAAGCTTTCTTT.

The chain carries TRBV15 and TRBJ2-7, with 9 bases fitting TRBD1. V lost 5 bases and J lost 5; bases outside the gene matches: 7. The CDR3 extends over 14 amino acids. Germline CDR1 and CDR2: LNHNV and YYDKDF (reference sequence). The CDR3 loop reads CATSPGQGLHEQYF. CDR3 nucleotide sequence: TGTGCCACCAGCCCCGGACAGGGGCTCCACGAGCAGTACTTC.

This chain connects TRBV19 to TRBJ2-3; 14 bases are shared with TRBD2. This CDR3 has 15 amino acids. Germline V lookup: CDR1 LNHDA, CDR2 SQIVND (reference sequence). V was pared by 3 bases and J by 6 bases, with 2 bases of the junction left unmatched. The CDR3 nucleotides are TGTGCCAGTAGTATCAGACTAGCGGGGGGGGATACGCAGTATTTT. The encoded protein is CASSIRLAGGDTQYF.

The CDR3 loop is CASRIGAYGYTF. CDR3 DNA: TGTGCCAGCAGAATTGGGGCTTATGGCTACACCTTC. This chain joins TRBV27 and TRBJ1-2; D is possibly TRBD1 (5 bases). This CDR3 has 12 residues. Germline CDR1 MNHEY, CDR2 SMNVEV (reference sequence). Trimming stripped 6 bases from V and 5 bases from J, with 10 bases between.

This chain uses TRBV19 with TRBJ2-2; no definite D call. Germline CDR1 and CDR2: LNHDA and SQIVND (reference sequence). Trimming cost V 3 bases and J 2 bases, with 7 bases left between them. This CDR3 comprises 14 residues. The CDR3 here is CASSILANTGELFF. The CDR3, as DNA: TGTGCCAGTAGTATTTTAGCCAACACCGGGGAGCTGTTTTTT. The full variable domain, its missing parts supplied by reference TRBV19 and TRBJ2-2, is DGGITQSPKYLFRKEGQNVTLSCEQNLNHDAMYWYRQDPGQGLRLIYYSQIVNDFQKGDIAEGYSVSREKKESFPLTVTSAQKNPTAFYLCASSILANTGELFFGEGSRLTVL.

The chain joins TRBV15 to TRBJ2-1; 7 bases are a match to TRBD2. The V gene's germline CDR1 is LNHNV and CDR2 YYDKDF (reference sequence). V dropped 5 bases and J dropped 5; count of bases not matched to a gene: 3. The CDR3 is 13 residues long. Here the CDR3 DNA reads TGTGCCACCAGCCCCAGCGGGGACAATGAGCAGTTCTTC. Amino acid sequence: CATSPSGDNEQFF.

The CDR3 sequence is CASRSSVGPQGEQYF. CDR3 nucleotides: TGTGCCAGCAGAAGTTCGGTGGGGCCTCAAGGCGAGCAGTACTTC. The chain links TRBV28 to TRBJ2-7; D perhaps matches TRBD1 (5 bases). Trimming left V 6 bases short and J 6 bases short, with 21 bases between. The CDR3 contains 15 residues. CDR1 is MDHEN, CDR2 SYDVKM, per germline.

The chain has TRBV28 and TRBJ2-7; the match to TRBD2 covers 8 bases. V gave up 2 bases and J gave up 7 bases; unmatched junction bases: 10. Germline V gives CDR1 MDHEN, CDR2 SYDVKM. The CDR3 contains 15 residues. The CDR3 bases are TGTGCCAGCAGTTTAACTAGCGGACTTCGGGTGGAGCAGTACTTC. This sequence encodes CASSLTSGLRVEQYF. Drawing the rest from reference TRBV28 and TRBJ2-7, the complete variable domain is DVKVTQSSRYLVKRTGEKVFLECVQDMDHENMFWYRQDPGLGLRLIYFSYDVKMKEKGDIPEGYSVSREKKERFSLILESASTNQTSMYLCASSLTSGLRVEQYFGPGTRLTVT.

Sample share makes this clone medium-sized. The chain has TRBV4-1 and TRBJ2-7, with 7 bases matching TRBD1. Germline CDR1 reads MGHRA; CDR2 reads YSYEKL. V shed 0 bases and J 2 bases; nucleotides not matched to a gene: 7. The CDR3 has 16 amino acids. In nucleotides, the CDR3 is TGCGCCAGCAGCCAAGACCCAGGGGGAAGCGCCTACGAGCAGTACTTC. Amino acid sequence: CASSQDPGGSAYEQYF.

The DNA for the CDR3 is TGCGCCAGCAGCCAGGGACTAGGATCCTACGAGCAGTACTTC. Amino acids: CASSQGLGSYEQYF. This chain connects TRBV5-1 to TRBJ2-7; 8 positions agree with TRBD2. The germline gives CDR1 SGHRS, CDR2 YFSETQ. Trimming removed 4 bases from V and 1 base from J; junction bases left unmatched: 4. The CDR3 sequence is 14 residues long.

V usage is TRBV2 and J usage is TRBJ2-7, with TRBD1 matching over 7 bases. The junction had 14 bases not matched to a gene; V was cut back by 10 bases and J by 5 bases. This CDR3 is built from 14 residues. The germline CDR1 and CDR2 sequences are SNHLY and FYNNEI. The chain's CDR3 is CATSRETGSNEQYF. CDR3 bases: TGTGCCACCTCACGAGAGACAGGGAGCAACGAGCAGTACTTC. Based on the CDR3 plus reference TRBV2 and TRBJ2-7, the full variable domain is EPEVTQTPSHQVTQMGQEVILRCVPISNHLYFYWYRQILGQKVEFLVSFYNNEISEKSEIFDDQFSVERPDGSNFTLKIRSTKLEDSAMYFCATSRETGSNEQYFGPGTRLTVT.

The CDR3 nucleotides are TGCGCCAGCAGCCAGGCTTTAGGGGCCTACGAGCAGTACTTC. Protein product: CASSQALGAYEQYF. The chain uses TRBV5-1 and TRBJ2-7; TRBD1 is a possible D gene (5 bases). This CDR3 is built from 14 residues. The V and J ends lost 4 bases and 2 bases respectively, with 13 bases between them. CDR1 is SGHRS, CDR2 YFSETQ, per germline. The full variable domain, with the rest looked up from reference TRBV5-1 and TRBJ2-7, is KAGVTQTPRYLIKTRGQQVTLSCSPISGHRSVSWYQQTPGQGLQFLFEYFSETQRNKGNFPGRFSGRQFSNSRSEMNVSTLELGDSALYLCASSQALGAYEQYFGPGTRLTVT.

This clone occurred once. The chain uses TRBV25-1 and TRBJ1-4, with D perhaps TRBD1 (5 bases). The V end lost 4 bases, the J end lost 3 bases, and 9 bases lay between the germline ends. CDR1 and CDR2 (germline): MGHDK, SYGVNS. The CDR3 extends over 14 amino acids. CDR3 nucleotide sequence: TGTGCCAGCAGTGCTCAGGGCCCTAATGAAAAACTGTTTTTT. As protein: CASSAQGPNEKLFF.